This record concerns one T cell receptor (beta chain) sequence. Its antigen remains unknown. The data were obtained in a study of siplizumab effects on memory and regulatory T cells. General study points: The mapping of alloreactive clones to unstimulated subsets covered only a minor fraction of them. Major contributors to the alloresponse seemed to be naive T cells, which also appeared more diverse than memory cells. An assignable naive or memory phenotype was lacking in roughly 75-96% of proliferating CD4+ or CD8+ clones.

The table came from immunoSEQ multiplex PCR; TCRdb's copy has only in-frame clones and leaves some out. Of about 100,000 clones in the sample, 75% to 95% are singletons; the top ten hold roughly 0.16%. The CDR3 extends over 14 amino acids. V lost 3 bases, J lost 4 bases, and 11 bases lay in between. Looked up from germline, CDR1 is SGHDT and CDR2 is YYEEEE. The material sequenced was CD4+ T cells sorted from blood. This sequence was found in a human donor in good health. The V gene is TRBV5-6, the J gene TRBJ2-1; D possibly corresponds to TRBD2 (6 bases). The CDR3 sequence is CASSWGGYYNEQFF. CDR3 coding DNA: TGTGCCAGCAGCTGGGGAGGATATTACAATGAGCAGTTCTTC.